A single sample is the source of the 21 T cell receptor beta chains below, sequenced in a study of cytomegalovirus exposure and HLA in healthy donors. PCR amplification relied on 60 Vbeta primers (plus 13 Jbeta primers). Sequencing used immunoSEQ multiplex PCR; TCRdb keeps in-frame clones, though not all of them. The top ten clones hold approximately 2.5% of a sample with 120,000 or so clones, about 83% of them seen once. The sample consisted of PBMCs. The receptors shown here come from a woman aged 40 to 55 in good health and CMV-seropositive.

This chain links TRBV5-8 with TRBJ2-3; 10 nucleotides match TRBD2. Germline lookup yields CDR1 SGHTS and CDR2 YDEGEE. This CDR3 spans 16 amino acids. With V trimmed by 2 bases and J by 4 bases, 7 bases remained unmatched. The CDR3 loop reads CASSLPAGGLADTQYF. The DNA of the CDR3 is TGTGCCAGCAGCTTACCAGCGGGGGGGCTGGCAGATACGCAGTATTTT.

This clone was found once. The CDR3, as DNA: TGTGCCAGCAGCGACAGGATACACAATCAGCCCCAGCATTTT. This translates into CASSDRIHNQPQHF. The chain recombines TRBV6-5 with TRBJ1-5, with D perhaps matching TRBD1 (6 bases). The CDR3 is made up of 14 amino acids. Trimming took 6 bases from V and 3 from J, leaving 12 bases between them. Germline V lookup: CDR1 MNHEY, CDR2 SVGAGI.

This chain joins TRBV27 and TRBJ1-1; D not resolved. Germline CDR1 is MNHEY and CDR2 is SMNVEV (reference sequence). The CDR3 spans 13 residues. V was cut by 2 bases and J by 1 base, with 5 bases left in between. The CDR3 DNA sequence: TGTGCCAGCAGTTTAAGCCGGAACACTGAAGCTTTCTTT. Protein sequence: CASSLSRNTEAFF.

With regard to this clone: Other DNA sequences in this sample translate to the same CDR3. The chain joins TRBV5-4 to TRBJ2-5; TRBD2 matches 7 bases. This CDR3 region has 15 residues. CDR1 and CDR2 (germline): SGHNT, YYREEE (reference sequence). Trimming removed 7 bases from V and 1 base from J; junction bases left unmatched: 10. The CDR3 sequence is CASDAGRGVQETQYF. DNA of the CDR3: TGTGCCAGCGATGCGGGCCGGGGGGTCCAAGAGACCCAGTACTTC.

This sequence joins TRBV27 and TRBJ2-3, with 10 bases that match TRBD2. Looked up from germline, CDR1 is MNHEY and CDR2 is SMNVEV (reference sequence). The CDR3 covers 17 residues. Unmatched junction bases numbered 9, after V lost 4 bases and J lost 2 bases. CDR3 residues: CASSSPGLAEITDTQYF. The CDR3 coding sequence is TGTGCCAGCAGTTCTCCCGGACTAGCGGAGATCACAGATACGCAGTATTTT.

Comment on this clone: One end of the junction fails to match germline, which may point to a read error. V usage is TRBV7-7 and J usage is TRBJ2-2; 9 nucleotides match TRBD2. The CDR3 runs 17 residues. Germline V gene data show CDR1 as SSHAT and CDR2 as FNYEAQ (reference sequence). CDR3 bases: TGTGCTAGCAGCCTCACGCCGGGACTAGCACGGACCGGGGAGCTGTTTTTT. Translating it yields CASSLTPGLARTGELFF. Using reference TRBV7-7 and TRBJ2-2 for the parts outside the CDR3, the full variable domain is GAGVSQSPRYKVTKRGQDVTLRCDPISSHATLYWYQQALGQGPEFLTYFNYEAQPDKSGLPSDRFSAERPEGSISTLTIQRTEQRDSAMYRCASSLTPGLARTGELFFGEGSRLTVL.

The chain couples TRBV4-1 to TRBJ2-1; 10 bases are a match to TRBD2. The CDR3 contains 18 residues. Trimming took 4 bases from V and 6 from J; bases not matched to a gene: 15. Germline lookup yields CDR1 MGHRA and CDR2 YSYEKL. CDR3 bases: TGCGCCAGCAGCCCAGCGGGGGGGCCGGTGGGAACATTCAATGAGCAGTTCTTC. Translated: CASSPAGGPVGTFNEQFF.

This clone was observed once. The CDR3 bases are TGTGCCAGCAGTCCCCGGACTCAAGACACTGAAGCTTTCTTT. Encoded protein: CASSPRTQDTEAFF. The chain uses TRBV27 and TRBJ1-1; D gene ambiguous. V dropped 5 bases and J dropped 3 bases, with 13 bases sitting between them. Germline assignment: CDR1 MNHEY and CDR2 SMNVEV (reference sequence). This CDR3 is 14 amino acids long.

This chain connects TRBV12-5 to TRBJ2-1, with D perhaps matching TRBD1 (6 bases). Germline CDR1 and CDR2: LGHNT and FRNRAP. The V gene lost 2 bases and the J gene lost 7 bases, with 18 bases spanning the gap. The CDR3 runs 16 residues. The CDR3 protein is CASGLTRPLTGNEQFF. CDR3 bases: TGTGCTAGTGGTTTGACCCGTCCCCTTACAGGGAATGAGCAGTTCTTC.

The rearrangement links TRBV7-2 to TRBJ1-1, with TRBD1 matching over 9 bases. The CDR3 length is 13 residues. V was clipped by 5 bases and J by 4 bases; unmatched bases: 2. The germline V gene has CDR1 SGHTA and CDR2 FQGNSA. CDR3: CASSLTGGTEAFF. The CDR3 DNA is TGTGCCAGCAGCCTGACAGGGGGCACTGAAGCTTTCTTT.

The chain recombines TRBV7-9 with TRBJ2-7; TRBD2 matches at 12 bases. This CDR3 comprises 15 residues. Germline-derived CDR1 and CDR2 are SEHNR and FQNEAQ (reference sequence). Unmatched junction bases numbered 6, after V lost 5 bases and J lost 4 bases. In nucleotides, the CDR3 is TGTGCCAGCAGCCCCCGGACTAGCGGGGCGTACGAGCAGTACTTC. Translated: CASSPRTSGAYEQYF. Variable domain in full (rest from reference TRBV7-9 and TRBJ2-7): DTGVSQNPRHKITKRGQNVTFRCDPISEHNRLYWYRQTLGQGPEFLTYFQNEAQLEKSRLLSDRFSAERPKGSFSTLEIQRTEQGDSAMYLCASSPRTSGAYEQYFGPGTRLTVT.

The chain uses TRBV5-8 and TRBJ2-2; unclear D gene. V dropped 1 base and J dropped 4 bases, with 11 bases sitting between them. This CDR3 has 15 amino acids. CDR1 is SGHTS and CDR2 is YDEGEE in the germline V gene. CDR3 in amino acids: CASSLRTLITGELFF. Written as DNA, the CDR3 is TGTGCCAGCAGCTTGCGCACCCTAATCACCGGGGAGCTGTTTTTT.

This clone was observed a few times. This sequence joins TRBV14 and TRBJ2-7; D not certain. V lost 0 bases and J 6 bases, leaving 12 bases between the germline ends. The CDR3 length is 14 residues. Germline lookup yields CDR1 SGHDN and CDR2 FVKESK. The CDR3 loop is CASSQDQVPGEQYF. CDR3 sequence (DNA): TGTGCCAGCAGCCAAGATCAAGTCCCCGGCGAGCAGTACTTC.

The chain joins TRBV19 to TRBJ1-6; D unclear. The CDR3 has 15 residues. In germline, CDR1 is LNHDA, CDR2 SQIVND (reference sequence). The V gene lost 6 bases and the J gene lost 3 bases, with 12 bases spanning the gap. CDR3 in amino acids: CASRSPGNYNSPLHF. The CDR3 region has the DNA TGTGCCAGTAGATCACCGGGAAACTATAATTCACCCCTCCACTTT.

The gene calls are TRBV21-1 and TRBJ2-7; the tabulated D call, TRBD1, remains unverified against the DNA. TRBV21-1 is reported as a pseudogene. The length of the CDR3 is 17 residues. In nucleotides, the CDR3 is TGTGCCAGCAGCAAAAACAAGGGGACAGGGGGCCGTGGGGAGCAGTACTTC. Translation gives CASSKNKGTGGRGEQYF.

The CDR3 is CATRDRGLMNTEAFF. DNA for the CDR3: TGTGCCACTAGGGACAGGGGGTTAATGAACACTGAAGCTTTCTTT. The rearrangement joins TRBV6-1 to TRBJ1-1; 11 bases are shared with TRBD1. Germline CDR1 MNHNS, CDR2 SASEGT. V lost 10 bases to trimming and J lost 0 bases; unmatched junction nucleotides: 7. The CDR3 is made up of 15 amino acids.

V and J are TRBV4-2 and TRBJ2-3; tentatively, D is TRBD1 (5 bases). The germline V gene encodes CDR1 LGHNA and CDR2 YNFKEQ. The CDR3 is made up of 18 amino acids. Trimming took off 4 bases at V and 4 bases at J, with 24 bases between the two ends. CDR3 region: CASSPQGTSTSGPDTQYF. For the CDR3, the DNA is TGTGCCAGCAGCCCCCAAGGAACCTCCACGTCAGGGCCAGATACGCAGTATTTT.

V and J are TRBV5-4 and TRBJ1-3, with no clear D. Germline V gene sequence: CDR1 SGHNT, CDR2 YYREEE (reference sequence). The CDR3 sequence is 14 residues long. V shed 4 bases and J shed 2 bases, with 10 bases lying between them. In DNA, the CDR3 is TGTGCCAGCAGCCCGGGTGGAACTGGAAACACCATATATTTT. Encoded protein: CASSPGGTGNTIYF.

This clone was seen a few times. The J gene is TRBJ1-2, the V gene TRBV5-4; a weak D match, TRBD1 (6 bases). V was clipped by 6 bases and J by 3 bases, with 15 bases between them. In germline, CDR1 is SGHNT, CDR2 YYREEE (reference sequence). The CDR3 contains 14 residues. As DNA, the CDR3 is TGTGCCAGCAACACACAGGGCCGAGACTATGGCTACACCTTC. It is translated as CASNTQGRDYGYTF.

This clone is medium-sized by share. Within the sample, other DNA sequences also encode this same CDR3. This sequence joins TRBV19 and TRBJ2-3; TRBD1 aligns across 11 bases. This CDR3 is built from 13 residues. The germline CDR1 and CDR2 sequences are LNHDA and SQIVND (reference sequence). The junction had 3 bases not matched to a gene; V was cut back by 9 bases and J by 4 bases. The CDR3, as DNA: TGTGCCAGCACGGGACAGGGGGCAGATACGCAGTATTTT. Protein product: CASTGQGADTQYF.

This rearrangement joins TRBV25-1 to TRBJ2-7, with D possibly being TRBD1 (5 bases). V dropped 5 bases and J dropped 0 bases, with 11 bases sitting between them. Germline values: CDR1 MGHDK, CDR2 SYGVNS. This CDR3 is 14 amino acids long. CDR3 bases: TGTGCCAGCAGTTGGGGCGGATCCTCCTACGAGCAGTACTTC. Residues: CASSWGGSSYEQYF.